A single T cell receptor (beta chain) is shown here with its context. What this receptor recognizes is not known. One base away there is no much larger clone; base qualities are not given. Participants in the prospective study were enrolled through a virtual design, were aged about 18 to 100 years, and lived in about 25 United States geographic areas. In the prospective study, participants were assigned to cohorts based on the clinical history participants reported in a screening survey and a study questionnaire. For ImmuneRACE Cohort 3, a participant was defined as recovered based on two consecutive negative NP/OP PCR tests, clearance by a healthcare professional, or resolution of symptoms. In the prospective study, mobile phlebotomists collected whole blood, serum and a nasopharyngeal or oropharyngeal swab from each participant. Prospective study participants could optionally give additional blood draws and questionnaires over an approximately two-month period. Prospective study blood samples were shipped either frozen or at room temperature before DNA extraction.

From cysteine to phenylalanine, the CDR3 is 14 amino acids long. Only the CDR3 DNA is retained, 42 bases long and in frame from the first base. The CDR1 and CDR2 encoded by the germline V gene are MNHEY and SVGAGI. At the junction V is shortened by 6 bases and J by 0 bases; bases outside the gene matches: 4. TCRbeta CDR3 regions were amplified from genomic DNA using the immunoSEQ Assay, a bias-controlled multiplex PCR. Per the original workflow: Nucleated cell counts per sample were estimated from amplification of reference gene primers within the assay. To quantify the absolute abundance of each unique TCRbeta CDR3 rearrangement, sequence reads were collapsed and filtered. For each sample, productive Simpson clonality was calculated as the square root of Simpson's diversity index over productive rearrangements. TCRdb took this table from immuneACCESS and kept in-frame rearrangements with V and J called. Such tables lack part of the clones; where checked against another copy, unresolved V genes explain under half of the gap, and the rest is unexplained. V, J and clone size are those of that table, while D and trimming were read from the DNA. For this sample there are about 180,000 clones; 85% to 90% appear just once. 5% to 8% of the sample belongs to the ten largest clones.

This record comes from a study of blood T cell repertoires in COVID-19 (dated by TCRdb to 2018 to 2021). With regard to the full study: Samples from collaborators originated in the United States, Italy and Spain and spanned both the acute and convalescent phases of COVID-19. The samples were drawn from the first 160 participants of the ongoing ImmuneRACE study and from about 1,200 subjects provided by 6 global collaborators. Deeply sampled blood TCRbeta repertoires from subjects exposed to, actively infected with, or recovered from COVID-19 were included in the dataset. The sample metadata nearly always contained a de-identified subject ID, COVID-19 status, age in years and sex. The repertoires were released in a freely available public database intended as a resource for research on the immune response to SARS-CoV-2. The prospective study material was composed of cDNA or gDNA derived from T cells, B-cell-depleted T cells, or PBMCs. Where available, HLA class I and class II types were obtained from metadata supplied by the sample provider rather than from assay-based typing.

Summary of the overall study and its limitations: How much clinical and demographic metadata was included differed by source and by participant, and the metadata was provided uncurated.

Sequenced: PBMCs or T cells enriched from blood (not recorded which). The rearrangement joined TRBV6-5 to TRBJ2-7, and 8 junction bases match TRBD1. The TCR comes from a man aged 40-49 years who had recovered from COVID-19. The encoded CDR3 is CASSRDRSSYEQYF. The DNA sequence is as follows: TGTGCCAGCAGCCGGGACAGGAGCTCCTACGAGCAGTACTTC.